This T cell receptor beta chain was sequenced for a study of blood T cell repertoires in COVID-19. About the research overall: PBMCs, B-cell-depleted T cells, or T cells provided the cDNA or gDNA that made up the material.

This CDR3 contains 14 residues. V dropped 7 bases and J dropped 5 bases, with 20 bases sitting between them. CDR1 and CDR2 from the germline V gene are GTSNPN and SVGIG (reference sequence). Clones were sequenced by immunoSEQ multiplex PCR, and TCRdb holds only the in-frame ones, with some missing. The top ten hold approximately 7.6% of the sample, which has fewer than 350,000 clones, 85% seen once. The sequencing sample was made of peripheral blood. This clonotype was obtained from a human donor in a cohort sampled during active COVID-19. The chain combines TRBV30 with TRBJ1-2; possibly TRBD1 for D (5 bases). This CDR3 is CASSGGDSLYGYTF. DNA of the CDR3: TGTGCCTCCTCCGGTGGGGACTCACTTTATGGCTACACCTTC.